Each of the 3 T cell receptor beta chains below was sequenced from the same sample in a study of a mutant IDH1 vaccine in newly diagnosed glioma. Only in-frame clones appear in the TCRdb table, and some are missing; sequencing was by immunoSEQ multiplex PCR. The sample has about 50,000 clones; 76% are singletons. No antigen is known for these receptors. Described time point: week 35, safety follow-up. With topical imiquimod, each dose of the vaccine consisted of 300 ug of mutant IDH1 20-mer peptide. This specimen consisted of PBMCs, obtained from a glioma patient whose treatment included an IDH1 peptide vaccine. The source is a man aged 35 to 55 with glioma.

This chain links TRBV6-1 with TRBJ2-5; D is uncertain. The CDR3 is 14 residues long. Trimming shortened V by 6 bases and J by 5 bases, and 16 bases separated the two germline ends. CDR1 MNHNS and CDR2 SASEGT come from the germline V gene. The CDR3 DNA sequence: TGTGCCAGCAGGGCAGCGTCCGAGTCCGAGACCCAGTACTTC. Its translation is CASRAASESETQYF.

This clone was seen a single time. This chain uses TRBV10-2 with TRBJ2-1; 10 nucleotides match TRBD2. The CDR3 has 16 amino acids. Germline loops: CDR1 WSHSY, CDR2 SAAADI. Germline trimming cut 4 bases from V and 9 bases from J; bases unmatched to any gene: 12. The CDR3, as DNA: TGCGCCAGCAGTGGTTCTAGCGGGAGAAGGGGGGGTGAGCAGTTCTTC. Translated, it gives CASSGSSGRRGGEQFF.

V and J are TRBV11-3 and TRBJ1-1; D remains unclear. This CDR3 comprises 12 residues. Per germline, CDR1 SGHNT and CDR2 YENEEA. V gave up 0 bases and J gave up 11 bases, with 10 bases separating them. The CDR3 here is CASSLDPRRAFF. CDR3 bases: TGTGCCAGCAGCTTAGATCCCCGTAGGGCTTTCTTT.